Listed below are T cell receptor beta chains from one sample, sequenced in a study of blood T cell repertoires in COVID-19. Using immunoSEQ multiplex PCR, the repertoire was profiled, and TCRdb retains in-frame clones only, with some absent. This table holds around 150,000 clones, around 80% found once. Sequenced: PBMCs or T cells enriched from blood (not recorded which). These receptors were taken from a man aged 50 or older who had recovered from COVID-19. CDR3s include the opening cysteine and the closing phenylalanine or tryptophan. A D gene is named only where the DNA matches it firmly. Expanded clones are given a class, and other clones once, few, many or no size at all.

>TRBV4-2|.|.|TRBJ1-5
CASSQDGRGNQPQHF
TGTGCCAGCAGCCAAGATGGGCGGGGGAATCAGCCCCAGCATTTT
>TRBV11-3|.|.|TRBJ1-3
CASTKNRGGLSGNTIYF
TGTGCCAGCACCAAAAACCGGGGGGGGCTCTCTGGAAACACCATATATTTT
>TRBV7-9|.|TRBD1|TRBJ2-5
CASSARTGGETQYF
TGTGCCAGCAGCGCCCGGACAGGGGGAGAGACCCAGTACTTC
>TRBV5-1|.|TRBD2|TRBJ2-3
CASSLKPGLAGVLDF
TGCGCCAGCAGCTTGAAACCGGGACTAGCGGGGGTGTTGGATTTT
>TRBV10-3|few|TRBD1|TRBJ2-7
CATGTGGNYEQYF
TGTGCCACGGGGACAGGGGGCAACTACGAGCAGTACTTC
>TRBV6-1|.|.|TRBJ2-5
CASSESRGPWTQYF
TGTGCCAGCAGTGAAAGTAGGGGCCCCTGGACCCAGTACTTC
>TRBV7-8|.|TRBD1|TRBJ1-5
CASSSTGRNQPQHF
TGTGCCAGCAGCTCGACAGGGCGAAATCAGCCCCAGCATTTT
>TRBV6-2/TRBV6-3|few|.|TRBJ1-6
CASSSRGLSNSPLHF
TGTGCCAGCAGTAGCCGAGGACTGAGTAATTCACCCCTCCACTTT
>TRBV7-6|.|TRBD1|TRBJ2-5
CASSIDRGGETQYF
TGTGCCAGCAGCATCGACAGGGGTGGAGAGACCCAGTACTTC
>TRBV11-2|.|TRBD1|TRBJ2-1
CASSLGQGEYNEQFF
TGTGCCAGCAGCTTAGGACAGGGGGAGTACAATGAGCAGTTCTTC
>TRBV2|.|TRBD1|TRBJ1-1
CASSEDRVKTEAFF
TGTGCCAGCAGTGAGGACAGGGTGAAGACTGAAGCTTTCTTT
>TRBV15|few|.|TRBJ1-6
CATSSPGPTRHNSPLHF
TGTGCCACCAGCTCTCCGGGCCCCACTAGGCATAATTCACCCCTCCACTTT
>TRBV20-1|.|.|TRBJ1-1
CSARRDTEAFF
TGCAGTGCTAGACGGGACACTGAAGCTTTCTTT
>TRBV11-2|.|.|TRBJ2-1
CASSSSGSSTSYNEQFF
TGTGCCAGCAGCTCCTCGGGTAGCTCCACGAGCTACAATGAGCAGTTCTTC
>TRBV7-6|.|TRBD1|TRBJ2-6
CASSLVDREAGANVLTF
TGTGCCAGCAGCTTAGTAGACAGGGAAGCTGGGGCCAACGTCCTGACTTTC
>TRBV11-3|.|.|TRBJ2-1
CASSRGNEQFF
TGTGCCAGCAGCCGGGGCAATGAGCAGTTCTTC
>TRBV5-1|.|TRBD2|TRBJ2-7
CASSLASGAPSSYEQYF
TGCGCCAGCAGTTTGGCTAGCGGGGCCCCGAGCTCCTACGAGCAGTACTTC
>TRBV11-2|.|TRBD2|TRBJ2-2
CASSPSRGVADTGELFF
TGTGCCAGCAGCCCATCCCGGGGGGTAGCGGACACCGGGGAGCTGTTTTTT
>TRBV18|.|.|TRBJ1-1
CASSPTDTAGSPEAFF
TGTGCCAGCTCACCCACTGACACAGCGGGTTCCCCTGAAGCTTTCTTT
>TRBV6-5|few|TRBD1|TRBJ1-2
CASRSGTGSYGYTF
TGTGCCAGCAGGTCCGGGACAGGTAGCTATGGCTACACCTTC
>TRBV25-1|.|.|TRBJ2-3
CASSESGGGDTQYF
TGTGCCAGCAGTGAATCTGGCGGAGGAGATACGCAGTATTTT
>TRBV19|.|TRBD2|TRBJ2-1
CASSIVGTTLYNEQFF
TGTGCCAGTAGTATAGTAGGGACTACCCTCTACAATGAGCAGTTCTTC
>TRBV9|.|.|TRBJ2-7
CASSVGTVGNEQYF
TGTGCCAGCAGCGTAGGGACGGTCGGGAACGAGCAGTACTTC
>TRBV19|.|.|TRBJ1-1
CASSWGVSEAFF
TGTGCCAGTAGTTGGGGGGTATCTGAAGCTTTCTTT
>TRBV14|.|.|TRBJ2-7
CASSQKQFPYEQYF
TGTGCCAGCAGCCAAAAACAGTTCCCTTACGAGCAGTACTTC
>TRBV6-5|.|TRBD1|TRBJ1-6
CASRTGTENNSPLHF
TGTGCCAGCAGGACCGGGACAGAAAATAATTCACCCCTCCACTTT
>TRBV6-2/TRBV6-3|.|.|TRBJ2-3
CASSYSAGAVTDTQYF
TGTGCCAGCAGTTACTCAGCGGGCGCTGTCACAGATACGCAGTATTTT
>TRBV3-1/TRBV3-2|.|TRBD2|TRBJ2-4
CASSQDGTSGGQNIQYF
TGTGCCAGCAGCCAAGATGGGACTAGCGGGGGTCAAAACATTCAGTACTTC
>TRBV4-2|once|.|TRBJ1-3
CASSRDTSSSGNTIYF
TGTGCCAGCAGCCGGGACACCTCGAGCTCTGGAAACACCATATATTTT
>TRBV7-6|.|TRBD1|TRBJ2-6
CASSQPGQGPSGANVLTF
TGTGCCAGCAGCCAGCCGGGACAGGGGCCCTCTGGGGCCAACGTCCTGACTTTC
>TRBV11-1|.|TRBD1|TRBJ1-1
CASSLDRTGTTEAFF
TGTGCCAGCAGCTTAGATCGGACAGGGACCACTGAAGCTTTCTTT
>TRBV15|.|TRBD1|TRBJ2-7
CATRPSWDRGYEQYF
TGTGCCACCAGACCTTCGTGGGACAGGGGTTACGAGCAGTACTTC
>TRBV10-3|.|.|TRBJ1-6
CAIPVGGDSPLHF
TGTGCCATCCCGGTGGGGGGTGATTCACCCCTCCACTTT
>TRBV18|.|TRBD1|TRBJ2-7
CASSKDRGNYEQYF
TGTGCCAGCTCAAAGGACAGGGGAAATTACGAGCAGTACTTC
>TRBV7-3|.|.|TRBJ1-2
CASSLSGGRDGYTF
TGTGCCAGCAGCTTATCCGGAGGGAGGGATGGCTACACCTTC
>TRBV7-2|.|TRBD1|TRBJ1-5
CASSLVRDSYQPQHF
TGTGCCAGCAGCTTAGTCCGGGACAGCTATCAGCCCCAGCATTTT
>TRBV4-1|.|.|TRBJ2-7
CASSQVVASYEQYF
TGCGCCAGCAGCCAAGTGGTTGCTAGCTACGAGCAGTACTTC
>TRBV11-2|once|.|TRBJ1-6
CASTDRLSYNSPLHF
TGTGCCAGCACTGACAGGCTCTCCTATAATTCACCCCTCCACTTT
>TRBV7-7|.|TRBD1|TRBJ2-3
CASSRGQGGTDTQYF
TGTGCCAGCAGTAGGGGACAGGGTGGCACAGATACGCAGTATTTT